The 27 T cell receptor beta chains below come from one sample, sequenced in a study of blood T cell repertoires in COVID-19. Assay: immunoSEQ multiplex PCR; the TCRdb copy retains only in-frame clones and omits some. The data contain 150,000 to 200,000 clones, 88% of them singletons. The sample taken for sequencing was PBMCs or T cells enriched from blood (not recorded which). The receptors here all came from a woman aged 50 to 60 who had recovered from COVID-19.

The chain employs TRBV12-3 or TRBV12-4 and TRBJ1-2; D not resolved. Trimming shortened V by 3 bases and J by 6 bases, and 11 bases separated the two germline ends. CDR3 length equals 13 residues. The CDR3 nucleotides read TGTGCCAGCAGTTTTGAGGAAATCAATGGCTACACCTTC. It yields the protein CASSFEEINGYTF.

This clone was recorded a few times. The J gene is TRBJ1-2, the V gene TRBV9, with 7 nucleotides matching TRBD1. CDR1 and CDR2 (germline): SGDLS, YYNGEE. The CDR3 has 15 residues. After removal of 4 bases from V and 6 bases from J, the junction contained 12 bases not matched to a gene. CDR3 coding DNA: TGTGCCAGCAGCTCACCCCCCGGGACAGTTGATGGCTACACCTTC. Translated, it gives CASSSPPGTVDGYTF.

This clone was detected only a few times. In nucleotides, the CDR3 is TGCAGCGTTGACGACAGGGGGCACAACTATGGCTACACCTTC. Its translation: CSVDDRGHNYGYTF. This chain uses TRBV29-1 with TRBJ1-2, with 10 bases that match TRBD1. The germline V gene encodes CDR1 SQVTM and CDR2 ANQGSEA. Losses at the gene ends were 3 bases for V and 2 bases for J; bases not matched to a gene: 3. This CDR3 is built from 14 residues.

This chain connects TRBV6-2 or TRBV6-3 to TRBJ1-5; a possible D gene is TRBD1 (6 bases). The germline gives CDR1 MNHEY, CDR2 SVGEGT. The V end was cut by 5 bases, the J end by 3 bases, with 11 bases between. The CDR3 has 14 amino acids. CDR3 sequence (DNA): TGTGCCAGCAGTCTTCAGGGGCTCAATCAGCCCCAGCATTTT. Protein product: CASSLQGLNQPQHF.

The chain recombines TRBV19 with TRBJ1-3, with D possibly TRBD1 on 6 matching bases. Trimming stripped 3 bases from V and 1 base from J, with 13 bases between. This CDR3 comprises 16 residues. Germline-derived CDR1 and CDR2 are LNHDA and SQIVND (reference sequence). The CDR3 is CASSMMGAKSGNTIYF. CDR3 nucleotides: TGTGCCAGTAGTATGATGGGGGCTAAGTCTGGAAACACCATATATTTT.

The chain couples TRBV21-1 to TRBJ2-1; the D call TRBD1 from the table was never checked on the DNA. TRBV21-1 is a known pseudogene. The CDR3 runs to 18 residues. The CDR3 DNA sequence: TGTGCCAGCACCACCCCGCCGGGACAGAACTCTTCCTACAATGAGCAGTTCTTC. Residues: CASTTPPGQNSSYNEQFF.

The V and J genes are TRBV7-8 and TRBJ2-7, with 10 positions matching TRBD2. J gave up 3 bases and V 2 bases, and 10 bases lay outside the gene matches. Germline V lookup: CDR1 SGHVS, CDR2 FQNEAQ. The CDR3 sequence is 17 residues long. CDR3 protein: CASSLIAGGRDIYEQYF. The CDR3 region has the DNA TGTGCCAGCAGCTTAATAGCGGGGGGCCGAGACATCTACGAGCAGTACTTC.

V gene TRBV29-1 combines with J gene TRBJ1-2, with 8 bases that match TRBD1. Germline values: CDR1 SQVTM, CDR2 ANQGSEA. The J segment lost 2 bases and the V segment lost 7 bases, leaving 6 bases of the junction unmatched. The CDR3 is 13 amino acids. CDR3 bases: TGCAGCGCAGGACAGGGCCCCAACTATGGCTACACCTTC. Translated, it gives CSAGQGPNYGYTF.

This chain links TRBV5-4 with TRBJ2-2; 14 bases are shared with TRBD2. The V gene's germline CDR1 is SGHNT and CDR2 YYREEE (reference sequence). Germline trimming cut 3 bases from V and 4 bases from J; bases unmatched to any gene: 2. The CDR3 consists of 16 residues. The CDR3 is CASSSGLAGVTGELFF. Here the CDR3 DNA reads TGTGCCAGCAGCTCGGGACTAGCGGGGGTCACCGGGGAGCTGTTTTTT.

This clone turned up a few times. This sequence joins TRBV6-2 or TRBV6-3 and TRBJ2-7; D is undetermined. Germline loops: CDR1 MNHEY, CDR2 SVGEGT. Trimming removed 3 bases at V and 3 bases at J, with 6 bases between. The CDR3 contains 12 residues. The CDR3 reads CASSYRVYEQYF. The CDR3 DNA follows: TGTGCCAGCAGTTATCGGGTCTACGAGCAGTACTTC.

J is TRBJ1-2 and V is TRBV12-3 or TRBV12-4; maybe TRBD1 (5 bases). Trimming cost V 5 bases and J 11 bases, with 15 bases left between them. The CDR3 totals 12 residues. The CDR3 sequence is CASSLLTGKYTF. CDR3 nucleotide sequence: TGTGCCAGCAGTCTACTTACAGGCAAATACACCTTC.

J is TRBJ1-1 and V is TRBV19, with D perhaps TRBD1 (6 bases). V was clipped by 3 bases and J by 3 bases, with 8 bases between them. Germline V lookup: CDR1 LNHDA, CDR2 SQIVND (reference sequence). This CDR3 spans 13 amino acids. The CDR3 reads CASSIQGYTEAFF. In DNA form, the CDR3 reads TGTGCCAGTAGTATCCAGGGGTACACTGAAGCTTTCTTT.

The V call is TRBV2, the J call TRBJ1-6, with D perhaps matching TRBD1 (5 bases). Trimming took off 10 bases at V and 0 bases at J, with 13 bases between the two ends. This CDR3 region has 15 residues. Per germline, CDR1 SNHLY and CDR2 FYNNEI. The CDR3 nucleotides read TGTGCCAACTCCAGGGAAAGCTCCTATAATTCACCCCTCCACTTT. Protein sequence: CANSRESSYNSPLHF.

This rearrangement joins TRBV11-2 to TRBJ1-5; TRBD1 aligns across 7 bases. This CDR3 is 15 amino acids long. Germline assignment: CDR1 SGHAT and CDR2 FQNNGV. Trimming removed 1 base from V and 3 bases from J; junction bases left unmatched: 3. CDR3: CASSLGGTANQPQHF. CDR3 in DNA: TGTGCCAGCAGCTTAGGGGGGACAGCCAATCAGCCCCAGCATTTT.

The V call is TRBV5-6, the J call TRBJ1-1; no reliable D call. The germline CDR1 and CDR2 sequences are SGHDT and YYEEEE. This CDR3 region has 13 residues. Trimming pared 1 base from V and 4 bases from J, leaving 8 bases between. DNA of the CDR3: TGTGCCAGCAGCTTGCTAGCCGTCACTGAAGCTTTCTTT. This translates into CASSLLAVTEAFF.

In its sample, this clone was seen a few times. In nucleotides, the CDR3 is TGTGCCAGCAGTCCAACAGGGATGTCCTACGAGCAGTACTTC. This sequence encodes CASSPTGMSYEQYF. V gene TRBV6-2 or TRBV6-3 combines with J gene TRBJ2-7, with D perhaps matching TRBD1 (6 bases). Trimming removed 5 bases at V and 1 base at J, with 12 bases between. The CDR3 is made up of 14 amino acids. Germline CDR1 reads MNHEY; CDR2 reads SVGEGT.

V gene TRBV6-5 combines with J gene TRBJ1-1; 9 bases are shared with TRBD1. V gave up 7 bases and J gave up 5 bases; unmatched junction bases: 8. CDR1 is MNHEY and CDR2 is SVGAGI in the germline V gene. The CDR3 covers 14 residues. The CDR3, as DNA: TGTGCCAGCAAAGCGGACAGGGGAGGGACTGAAGCTTTCTTT. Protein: CASKADRGGTEAFF.

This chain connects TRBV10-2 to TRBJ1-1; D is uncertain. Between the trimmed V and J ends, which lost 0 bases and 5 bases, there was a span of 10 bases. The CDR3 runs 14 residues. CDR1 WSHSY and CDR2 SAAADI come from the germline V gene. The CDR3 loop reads CASSESEGRTEAFF. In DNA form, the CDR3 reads TGCGCCAGCAGTGAGTCGGAGGGCCGAACTGAAGCTTTCTTT.

DNA of the CDR3: TGTGCCAGCTCACCAGGCCAGATTCCCCAAAACATTCAGTACTTC. Amino acid sequence: CASSPGQIPQNIQYF. The chain has TRBV18 and TRBJ2-4; no firm D call. V was pared by 2 bases and J by 5 bases, with 13 bases between. Germline V lookup: CDR1 KGHSH, CDR2 LQKENI. CDR3 size: 15 residues.

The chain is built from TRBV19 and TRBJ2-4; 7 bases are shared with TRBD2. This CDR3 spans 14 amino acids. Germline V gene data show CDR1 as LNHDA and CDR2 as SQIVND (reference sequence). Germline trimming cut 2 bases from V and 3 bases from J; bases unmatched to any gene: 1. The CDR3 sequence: CASSITGGKNIQYF. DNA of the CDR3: TGTGCCAGTAGTATAACGGGGGGCAAAAACATTCAGTACTTC.

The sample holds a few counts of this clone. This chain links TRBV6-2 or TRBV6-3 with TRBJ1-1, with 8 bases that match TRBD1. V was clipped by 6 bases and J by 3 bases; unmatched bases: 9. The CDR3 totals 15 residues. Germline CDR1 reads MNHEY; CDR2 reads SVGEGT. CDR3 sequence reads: CASSPRQGAYTEAFF. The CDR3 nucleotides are TGTGCCAGCAGCCCCCGTCAGGGGGCTTACACTGAAGCTTTCTTT.

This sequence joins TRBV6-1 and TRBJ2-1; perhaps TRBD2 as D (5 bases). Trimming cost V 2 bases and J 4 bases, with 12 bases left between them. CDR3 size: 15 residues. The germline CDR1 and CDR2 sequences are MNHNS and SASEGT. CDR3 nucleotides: TGTGCCAGCAGTGAACAGTCCTCGGGGTACAATGAGCAGTTCTTC. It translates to CASSEQSSGYNEQFF.

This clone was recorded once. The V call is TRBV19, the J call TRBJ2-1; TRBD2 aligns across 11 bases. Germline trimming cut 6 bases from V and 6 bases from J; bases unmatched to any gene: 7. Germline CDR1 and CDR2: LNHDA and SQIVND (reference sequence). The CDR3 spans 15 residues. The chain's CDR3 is CASRLAGGSRNEQFF. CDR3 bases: TGTGCCAGTAGATTAGCGGGGGGGAGCCGCAATGAGCAGTTCTTC. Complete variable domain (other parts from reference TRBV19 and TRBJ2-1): DGGITQSPKYLFRKEGQNVTLSCEQNLNHDAMYWYRQDPGQGLRLIYYSQIVNDFQKGDIAEGYSVSREKKESFPLTVTSAQKNPTAFYLCASRLAGGSRNEQFFGPGTRLTVL.

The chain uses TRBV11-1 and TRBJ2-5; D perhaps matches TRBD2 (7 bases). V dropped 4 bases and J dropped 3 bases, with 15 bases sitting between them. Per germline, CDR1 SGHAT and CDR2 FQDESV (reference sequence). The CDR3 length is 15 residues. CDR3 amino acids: CASSSPRGGKETQYF. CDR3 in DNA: TGTGCCAGCAGCTCTCCGAGGGGGGGCAAAGAGACCCAGTACTTC.

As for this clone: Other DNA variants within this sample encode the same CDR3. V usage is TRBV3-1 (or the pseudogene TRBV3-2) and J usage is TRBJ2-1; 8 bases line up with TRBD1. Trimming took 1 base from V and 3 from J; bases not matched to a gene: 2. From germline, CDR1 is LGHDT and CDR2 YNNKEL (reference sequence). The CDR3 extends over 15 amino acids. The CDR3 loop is CASSQGTGIYNEQFF. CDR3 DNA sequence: TGTGCCAGCAGCCAAGGGACAGGGATCTACAATGAGCAGTTCTTC.

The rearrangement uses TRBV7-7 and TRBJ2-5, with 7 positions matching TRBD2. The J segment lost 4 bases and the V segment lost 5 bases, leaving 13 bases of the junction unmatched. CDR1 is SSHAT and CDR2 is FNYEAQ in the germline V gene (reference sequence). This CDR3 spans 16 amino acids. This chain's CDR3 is CASSRYSLGGSETQYF. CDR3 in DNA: TGTGCCAGCAGCCGATACTCCTTGGGGGGGTCAGAGACCCAGTACTTC.

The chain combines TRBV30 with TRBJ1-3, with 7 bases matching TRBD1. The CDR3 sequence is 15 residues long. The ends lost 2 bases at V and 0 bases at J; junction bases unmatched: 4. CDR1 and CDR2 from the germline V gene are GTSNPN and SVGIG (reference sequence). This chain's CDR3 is CAWSTDRLSGNTIYF. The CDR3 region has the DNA TGTGCCTGGAGTACGGACAGGCTCTCTGGAAACACCATATATTTT.